A selection of T cell receptor beta chains follows, all from one sample in a study of blood T cell repertoires in COVID-19. Here immunoSEQ multiplex PCR was the method, and the copy in TCRdb shows in-frame clones only, minus some. The table lists some 86,000 clones, 85% to 90% of them singletons, with more than 12% in the top ten. The sequenced sample consisted of peripheral blood. The receptors were sampled from a woman in her 70s with acute or convalescent COVID-19. The CDR3 runs from the conserved cysteine through the conserved F or W. D genes are given only for firm matches. Size is stated for part of the rows, as once, few or many counts, or as a class when the clone is expanded.

CDR3 protein | CDR3 DNA | V gene | clone size | D gene | J gene
CASSPSSLAGGPDTQYF | TGTGCCAGCAGTCCCTCCTCCCTAGCGGGGGGCCCAGATACGCAGTATTTT | TRBV27 | - | TRBD2 | TRBJ2-3
CASSETGGDEKLFF | TGCGCCAGCAGTGAGACAGGGGGCGATGAAAAACTGTTTTTT | TRBV10-2 | - | TRBD1 | TRBJ1-4
CASSPGLARIGELFF | TGTGCCAGCAGCCCCGGACTAGCGAGGATCGGGGAGCTGTTTTTT | TRBV11-3 | - | TRBD2 | TRBJ2-2
CASSPEGTPWTEAFF | TGTGCCAGCAGCCCAGAGGGGACTCCGTGGACTGAAGCTTTCTTT | TRBV7-9 | - | - | TRBJ1-1
CASRLVTGGNEKLFF | TGTGCCAGCCGCCTAGTGACAGGGGGTAATGAAAAACTGTTTTTT | TRBV6-5 | - | TRBD1 | TRBJ1-4
CASSSTGIGNTIYF | TGTGCCAGCAGCTCCACAGGGATCGGAAACACCATATATTTT | TRBV3-1/TRBV3-2 | - | - | TRBJ1-3
CASSPGRGGGYGYTF | TGTGCCAGCAGCCCAGGGAGGGGGGGAGGCTATGGCTACACCTTC | TRBV7-2 | once | - | TRBJ1-2
CATSREQGAGYGYTF | TGTGCCACCAGCAGAGAGCAGGGGGCGGGCTATGGCTACACCTTC | TRBV15 | - | TRBD1 | TRBJ1-2
CSVEGRGADTQYF | TGCAGCGTTGAGGGGAGGGGAGCAGATACGCAGTATTTT | TRBV29-1 | - | TRBD2 | TRBJ2-3
CASSSIAQLITGELFF | TGTGCCAGCAGCTCAATAGCGCAACTAATTACCGGGGAGCTGTTTTTT | TRBV11-2 | once | - | TRBJ2-2
CASSDAGGSYNEQFF | TGTGCCAGCAGTGACGCGGGGGGGTCCTACAATGAGCAGTTCTTC | TRBV6-1 | - | TRBD2 | TRBJ2-1
CASSRTSGVGNEQFF | TGTGCCAGCAGCCGGACTAGCGGGGTGGGCAATGAGCAGTTCTTC | TRBV7-6 | - | TRBD2 | TRBJ2-1
CASSVQPSMNTEAFF | TGTGCCAGCAGCGTACAACCCTCTATGAACACTGAAGCTTTCTTT | TRBV9 | - | - | TRBJ1-1
CASSDDRGGGYTF | TGTGCCAGTAGCGACGACAGGGGCGGGGGCTACACCTTC | TRBV19 | - | TRBD1 | TRBJ1-2
CASTPHRTEGLSYGYTF | TGTGCCAGCACCCCACACCGGACAGAAGGGCTAAGTTATGGCTACACCTTC | TRBV28 | - | - | TRBJ1-2
CSGRGQGNTEAFF | TGCAGCGGCAGGGGGCAGGGGAACACTGAAGCTTTCTTT | TRBV29-1 | - | TRBD1 | TRBJ1-1
CAWGLAGISTDTQYF | TGTGCCTGGGGACTAGCGGGGATTAGCACAGATACGCAGTATTTT | TRBV30 | once | TRBD2 | TRBJ2-3
CASSLAGGDVNTIYF | TGTGCCAGCAGCTTAGCCGGAGGGGACGTAAACACCATATATTTT | TRBV7-2 | once | - | TRBJ1-3
CASSSSGRPGELFF | TGTGCCAGCAGTTCCTCAGGTCGGCCCGGGGAGCTGTTTTTT | TRBV27 | - | - | TRBJ2-2
CASSINWPGQNTEAFF | TGTGCCAGTAGTATCAACTGGCCGGGACAGAACACTGAAGCTTTCTTT | TRBV19 | - | - | TRBJ1-1
CASSPQLGGELFF | TGTGCCAGCAGCCCTCAACTAGGAGGGGAGCTGTTTTTT | TRBV3-1/TRBV3-2 | - | - | TRBJ2-2
CASSLSVGELFF | TGTGCCAGCAGCCTAAGTGTAGGGGAGCTGTTTTTT | TRBV11-3 | - | - | TRBJ2-2
CASSESVGASGANVLTF | TGCGCCAGCAGTGAGTCTGTTGGGGCCTCTGGGGCCAACGTCCTGACTTTC | TRBV10-2 | - | - | TRBJ2-6
CASSPGTGDIDTF | TGTGCCAGCTCGCCCGGGACAGGGGACATCGACACCTTC | TRBV18 | - | TRBD1 | TRBJ1-2
CARKGDRQNTEAFF | TGTGCCAGGAAGGGAGACAGGCAGAACACTGAAGCTTTCTTT | TRBV2 | - | - | TRBJ1-1
CASSQFGQAQSNGANVLTF | TGTGCCAGCAGCCAATTTGGACAGGCCCAAAGTAATGGGGCCAACGTCCTGACTTTC | TRBV14 | - | TRBD1 | TRBJ2-6
CSASSGGVSYNEQFF | TGCAGTGCCAGTAGCGGGGGGGTCTCCTACAATGAGCAGTTCTTC | TRBV20-1 | - | TRBD2 | TRBJ2-1
CATSDTGTSGRIGDTQYF | TGTGCCACCAGTGATACCGGGACTAGCGGGAGAATCGGGGATACGCAGTATTTT | TRBV24-1 | - | TRBD2 | TRBJ2-3
CSVDTGTGGEQFF | TGCAGCGTTGATACCGGGACAGGCGGTGAGCAGTTCTTC | TRBV29-1 | - | TRBD1 | TRBJ2-1
CASSPRQVQGYTF | TGTGCCAGCAGCCCCCGACAGGTTCAAGGCTACACCTTC | TRBV3-1/TRBV3-2 | - | - | TRBJ1-2
CASSATGTRTDTQYF | TGTGCCAGCAGTGCGACAGGTACCCGTACAGATACGCAGTATTTT | TRBV6-4 | - | - | TRBJ2-3